This entry lists 5 T cell receptor beta chains sequenced from one sample in a study of OX40 agonist ivuxolimab in advanced cancers. The assay was immunoSEQ multiplex PCR, and TCRdb's table has in-frame clones only and misses some. The sample lists about 30,000 clones, about four fifths occurring once. The material was CD4+ or CD8+ T cells sorted from blood, obtained in a trial of the OX40 agonist ivuxolimab. Receptors originate from an adult with an advanced solid tumor such as melanoma, head and neck, liver or kidney cancer.

The CDR3 coding sequence is TGTGCCAGCAGTTTCGGCAGTTGGGGTTACGAGCAGTACTTC. Its translation: CASSFGSWGYEQYF. The rearrangement joins TRBV27 to TRBJ2-7; D ambiguous. The germline CDR1 and CDR2 sequences are MNHEY and SMNVEV (reference sequence). The ends were cut back, 3 bases at V and 4 bases at J, with 13 bases in the middle. The CDR3 totals 14 residues.

The genes are TRBV27 and TRBJ2-7; D is ambiguous. Germline lookup yields CDR1 MNHEY and CDR2 SMNVEV (reference sequence). The germline V and J ends were trimmed by 0 bases and 2 bases, with 11 bases remaining between them. The CDR3 totals 15 residues. The CDR3 spells CASSLSAHKAYEQYF. The DNA for the CDR3 is TGTGCCAGCAGTTTATCAGCCCATAAGGCCTACGAGCAGTACTTC.

The rearrangement joins TRBV5-4 to TRBJ1-5; 9 positions match TRBD1. This CDR3 spans 15 amino acids. After removal of 1 base from V and 4 bases from J, the junction contained 3 bases not matched to a gene. Germline CDR1 and CDR2: SGHNT and YYREEE (reference sequence). CDR3 DNA: TGTGCCAGCAGCTTGCAGGGACAGGGAAATCAGCCCCAGCATTTT. Amino acids: CASSLQGQGNQPQHF.

This clone occurred a few times. The rearrangement links TRBV27 to TRBJ1-4, with TRBD1 identical over 7 bases. There are 17 residues in the CDR3. The V gene end was trimmed by 2 bases and the J gene end by 0 bases; junction bases not matched to a gene: 6. In germline, CDR1 is MNHEY, CDR2 SMNVEV (reference sequence). CDR3 region: CASSLAGTDPTNEKLFF. The CDR3 DNA follows: TGTGCCAGCAGTTTAGCCGGGACAGACCCAACTAATGAAAAACTGTTTTTT.

V gene TRBV7-9 combines with J gene TRBJ1-3; D not certain. The CDR3 runs 14 residues. V lost 3 bases and J 7 bases, leaving 13 bases between the germline ends. Germline V gene lookup returns CDR1 SEHNR and CDR2 FQNEAQ (reference sequence). CDR3 nucleotide sequence: TGTGCCAGCAGCTTGGCTCAGGATCGGAACACCATATATTTT. This sequence encodes CASSLAQDRNTIYF.